These 10 T cell receptor beta chains were all obtained from the same sample, sequenced in a study of T cell changes during pregnancy in multiple sclerosis. Sequencing was performed with immunoSEQ multiplex PCR; in TCRdb, only in-frame clones are kept and a portion is missing. The table has roughly 50,000 clones, 80% to 95% seen once. The sequencing here drew on peripheral blood, taken after pregnancy. All receptors come from a female donor in good health, enrolled as a control in a pregnancy study.

The chain links TRBV18 to TRBJ2-7; unclear D gene. Germline CDR1 is KGHSH and CDR2 is LQKENI. This CDR3 has 15 residues. The ends were cut back, 2 bases at V and 0 bases at J, with 11 bases in the middle. In DNA form, the CDR3 reads TGTGCCAGCTCACCAGCTGCAGGCGACTCCTACGAGCAGTACTTC. Translated, it gives CASSPAAGDSYEQYF.

This clone came up once. The gene calls are TRBV5-1 and TRBJ2-3; 14 bases map to TRBD2. The CDR3 is 20 residues long. CDR1 and CDR2 from the germline V gene are SGHRS and YFSETQ. Losses at the gene ends were 2 bases for V and 2 bases for J; bases not matched to a gene: 13. The CDR3 DNA reads TGCGCCAGCAGCTTCGAACCGGGACTAGCGGGGGTAGTGGACACAGATACGCAGTATTTT. It yields the protein CASSFEPGLAGVVDTDTQYF.

The rearrangement joins TRBV6-5 to TRBJ2-2, with 13 nucleotides matching TRBD2. The junction had 4 bases not matched to a gene; V was cut back by 7 bases and J by 5 bases. Germline V gene sequence: CDR1 MNHEY, CDR2 SVGAGI. This CDR3 is built from 15 residues. In nucleotides, the CDR3 is TGTGCCAGCAAGCGGACTAGCGGGAGAACCGGGGAGCTGTTTTTT. The encoded protein is CASKRTSGRTGELFF.

The gene calls are TRBV15 and TRBJ1-4; TRBD1 matches at 10 bases. The CDR3 covers 17 residues. V trimming: 1 base; J trimming: 1 base; junction bases outside the gene matches: 3. Germline V lookup: CDR1 LNHNV, CDR2 YYDKDF (reference sequence). The CDR3 loop reads CATSRGRTGGTNEKLFF. DNA of the CDR3: TGTGCCACCAGCAGAGGCAGGACAGGGGGAACTAATGAAAAACTGTTTTTT. Together with reference TRBV15 and TRBJ1-4, the CDR3 gives the full variable domain: DAMVIQNPRYQVTQFGKPVTLSCSQTLNHNVMYWYQQKSSQAPKLLFHYYDKDFNNEADTPDNFQSRRPNTSFCFLDIRSPGLGDTAMYLCATSRGRTGGTNEKLFFGSGTQLSVL.

In its sample, this clone was seen a few times. CDR3 sequence (DNA): TGTGCCAGCAGCTTAAACGGACTAGCGGGTGGGGAGACCCAGTACTTC. It yields the protein CASSLNGLAGGETQYF. The chain carries TRBV7-2 and TRBJ2-5, with 11 bases aligning to TRBD2. Unmatched junction bases numbered 7, after V lost 2 bases and J lost 5 bases. The CDR3 consists of 16 residues. CDR1 and CDR2 from the germline V gene are SGHTA and FQGNSA.

The chain recombines TRBV7-2 with TRBJ2-3; D not certain. CDR1 is SGHTA and CDR2 is FQGNSA in the germline V gene. The CDR3 spans 11 residues. V shed 5 bases and J shed 6 bases, with 6 bases lying between them. CDR3 DNA: TGTGCCAGCAGCGTATCGGATACGCAGTATTTT. Translated: CASSVSDTQYF.

The chain has TRBV9 and TRBJ2-1; D is possibly TRBD2 (7 bases). The CDR3 runs to 14 residues. Germline CDR1 reads SGDLS; CDR2 reads YYNGEE. With 3 bases removed from V and 8 bases from J, the gap between germline ends came to 15 bases. CDR3 in amino acids: CASSEGGGRDEQFF. The CDR3 DNA is TGTGCCAGCAGCGAGGGGGGGGGAAGGGATGAGCAGTTCTTC.

This chain joins TRBV28 and TRBJ1-3; 9 nucleotides match TRBD1. Germline V gene sequence: CDR1 MDHEN, CDR2 SYDVKM. This CDR3 region has 17 residues. Losses at the gene ends were 1 base for V and 1 base for J; bases not matched to a gene: 5. The CDR3 protein is CASSLFATGGSGNTIYF. The DNA for the CDR3 is TGTGCCAGCAGTTTATTCGCGACAGGGGGTTCTGGAAACACCATATATTTT. The full variable domain, its missing parts supplied by reference TRBV28 and TRBJ1-3, is DVKVTQSSRYLVKRTGEKVFLECVQDMDHENMFWYRQDPGLGLRLIYFSYDVKMKEKGDIPEGYSVSREKKERFSLILESASTNQTSMYLCASSLFATGGSGNTIYFGEGSWLTVV.

The gene calls are TRBV5-5 and TRBJ1-5; D possibly corresponds to TRBD1 (6 bases). The CDR3 is 16 residues long. Between the trimmed V and J ends, which lost 5 bases and 7 bases, there was a span of 22 bases. CDR1 SGHKS and CDR2 YYEKEE come from the germline V gene (reference sequence). CDR3 DNA sequence: TGTGCCAGCAGTCTCCACGCACCAGGGGTGAGCCAGCCCCAGCATTTT. Translated, it gives CASSLHAPGVSQPQHF.

The sample holds a few counts of this clone. This chain joins TRBV4-3 and TRBJ2-6, with 7 bases that match TRBD1. CDR3 size: 16 residues. The V segment lost 0 bases and the J segment 2 bases; nucleotides outside the gene matches: 1. Germline assignment: CDR1 LGHNA and CDR2 YSLEER. CDR3 nucleotide sequence: TGCGCCAGCAGCCAAGAACAGGGGACTGGGGCCAACGTCCTGACTTTC. As protein: CASSQEQGTGANVLTF.